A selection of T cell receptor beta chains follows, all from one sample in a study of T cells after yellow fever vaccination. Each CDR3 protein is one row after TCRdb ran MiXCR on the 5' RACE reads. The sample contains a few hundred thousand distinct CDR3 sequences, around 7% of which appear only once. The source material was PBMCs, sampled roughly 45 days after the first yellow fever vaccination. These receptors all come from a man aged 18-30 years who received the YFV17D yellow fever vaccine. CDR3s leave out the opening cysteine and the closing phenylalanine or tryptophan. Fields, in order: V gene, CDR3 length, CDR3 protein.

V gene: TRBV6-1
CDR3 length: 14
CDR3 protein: ASRSTRQGGGYEQY

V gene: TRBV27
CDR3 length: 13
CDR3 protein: ASSLMGAGSEKLF

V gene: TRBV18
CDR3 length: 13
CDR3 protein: ASSSGAGYNSPLH

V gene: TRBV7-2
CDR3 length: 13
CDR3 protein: ASSPGTGGGYEQY

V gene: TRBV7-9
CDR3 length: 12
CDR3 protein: ASSLSGEGQPQH

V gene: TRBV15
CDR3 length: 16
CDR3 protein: ATSRGDSGGTRADTQY

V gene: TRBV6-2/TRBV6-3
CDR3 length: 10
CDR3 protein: ASSYEGDTQY

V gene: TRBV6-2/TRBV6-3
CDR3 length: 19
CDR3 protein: ASSYSLKPTFGATVDYGYT

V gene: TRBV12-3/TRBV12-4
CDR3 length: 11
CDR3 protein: ASSFWAIAEAF

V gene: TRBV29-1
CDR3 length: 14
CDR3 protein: SVEVEGGTVYNEQF

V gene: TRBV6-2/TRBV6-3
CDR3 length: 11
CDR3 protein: ASTLRSNQPQH

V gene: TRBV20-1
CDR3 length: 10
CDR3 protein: SALPGRLGYT

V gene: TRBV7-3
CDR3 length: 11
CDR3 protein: ASSFGNTGELF

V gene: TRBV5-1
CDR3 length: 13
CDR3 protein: ASSQGGQYQETQY

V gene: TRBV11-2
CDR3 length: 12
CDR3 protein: ASSVIRREGTQY

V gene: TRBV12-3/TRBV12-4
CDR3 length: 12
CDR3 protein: ASTPGEGYQPQH

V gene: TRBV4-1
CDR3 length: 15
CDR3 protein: ASSRKGQPSSYNEQF

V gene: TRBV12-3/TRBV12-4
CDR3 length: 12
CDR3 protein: ASSLMGVSYGYT

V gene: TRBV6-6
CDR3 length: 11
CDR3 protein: ASGLNSGNTIY

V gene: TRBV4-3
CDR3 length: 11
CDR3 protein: ASSLKMNTEAF

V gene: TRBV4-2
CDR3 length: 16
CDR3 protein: ASSPVELAGGPFNEQF

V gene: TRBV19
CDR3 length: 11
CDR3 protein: ASSIASTDTQY

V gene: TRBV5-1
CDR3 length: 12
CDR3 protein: ASSREGAATEAF

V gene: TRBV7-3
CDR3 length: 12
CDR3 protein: ASSSLGTYNEQF

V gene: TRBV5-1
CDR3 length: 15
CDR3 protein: ASSPLGSGVSYNEQF

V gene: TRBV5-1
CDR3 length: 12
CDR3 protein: ASTLEGSYNEQF

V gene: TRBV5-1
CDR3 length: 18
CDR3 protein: ASSLGRAGGYFATNEKLF

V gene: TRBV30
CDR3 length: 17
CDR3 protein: AWSEQFKARTRWGTEAF

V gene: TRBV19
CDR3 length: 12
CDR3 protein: ASSIGSGANVLT

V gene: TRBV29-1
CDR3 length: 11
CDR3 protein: SVIGTDTIGYT

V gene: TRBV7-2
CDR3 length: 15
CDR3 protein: ASSLGVNRDYQNIQY

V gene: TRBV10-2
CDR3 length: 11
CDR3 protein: ASKNAGAGELF

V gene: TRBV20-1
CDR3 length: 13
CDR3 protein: SATRTIPVTDTQY